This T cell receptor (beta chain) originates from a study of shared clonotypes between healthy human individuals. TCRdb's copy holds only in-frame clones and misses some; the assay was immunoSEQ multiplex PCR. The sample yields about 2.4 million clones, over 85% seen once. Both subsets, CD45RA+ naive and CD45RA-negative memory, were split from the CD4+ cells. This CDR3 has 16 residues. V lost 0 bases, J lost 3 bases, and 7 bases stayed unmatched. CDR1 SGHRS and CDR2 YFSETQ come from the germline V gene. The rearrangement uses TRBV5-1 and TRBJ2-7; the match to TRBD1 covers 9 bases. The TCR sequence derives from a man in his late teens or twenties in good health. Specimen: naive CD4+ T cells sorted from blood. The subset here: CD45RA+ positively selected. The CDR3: CASSLVPRTGVYEQYF. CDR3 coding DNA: TGCGCCAGCAGCTTGGTACCTAGGACAGGGGTCTACGAGCAGTACTTC.